Below, 27 T cell receptor beta chains from the same sample are listed, as sequenced in a study of a mutant IDH1 vaccine in newly diagnosed glioma. Assay used: immunoSEQ multiplex PCR; TCRdb lists only in-frame clones, some missing. The sample shows roughly 86,000 clones, 89% of them seen only once. These TCRs are of unknown antigen specificity. Time point specified: week 47, end of study. Each dose of the vaccine consisted of 300 ug of mutant IDH1 20-mer peptide, with topical imiquimod. This specimen consisted of PBMCs, obtained from a glioma patient whose treatment included an IDH1 peptide vaccine. The receptors were gathered from a woman between 45 and 65 years old with glioma.

The chain couples TRBV28 to TRBJ2-4; D tentatively reads TRBD1 or TRBD2 (5 bases each). V was cut by 7 bases and J by 1 base, with 14 bases left in between. Per germline, CDR1 MDHEN and CDR2 SYDVKM. The CDR3 length is 15 residues. The CDR3 here is CASTDPGRAKNIQYF. CDR3 coding DNA: TGTGCCAGCACCGACCCGGGACGTGCCAAAAACATTCAGTACTTC. Looking up the rest from reference TRBV28 and TRBJ2-4 gives the full variable domain: DVKVTQSSRYLVKRTGEKVFLECVQDMDHENMFWYRQDPGLGLRLIYFSYDVKMKEKGDIPEGYSVSREKKERFSLILESASTNQTSMYLCASTDPGRAKNIQYFGAGTRLSVL.

The chain has TRBV27 and TRBJ2-7; D may be TRBD1 (5 bases). Germline V CDR1 and CDR2: MNHEY, SMNVEV (reference sequence). The CDR3 covers 14 residues. The V end lost 5 bases, the J end lost 1 base, and 12 bases lay between the germline ends. Written as DNA, the CDR3 is TGTGCCAGCAGTCCCAGGCAGGGTTCCTACGAGCAGTACTTC. Protein: CASSPRQGSYEQYF.

This sequence joins TRBV25-1 and TRBJ2-7; 7 bases match TRBD1. The CDR3 runs 14 residues. V was pared by 0 bases and J by 1 base, with 0 bases of the junction left unmatched. In germline, CDR1 is MGHDK, CDR2 SYGVNS. CDR3 coding DNA: TGTGCCAGCAGTGAATACAGGGGGTCCTACGAGCAGTACTTC. Protein sequence: CASSEYRGSYEQYF.

The CDR3 DNA is TGTGCCAGCAGTCCCTGGACAATGAAATTTCTCTCTGGGGCCAACGTCCTGACTTTC. This translates into CASSPWTMKFLSGANVLTF. The chain employs TRBV27 and TRBJ2-6; TRBD1 is a possible D gene (5 bases). CDR1 and CDR2 (germline): MNHEY, SMNVEV (reference sequence). The CDR3 loop spans 19 amino acids. Trimming took 5 bases from V and 0 from J, leaving 20 bases between them.

The J gene is TRBJ1-6, the V gene TRBV15; D possibly corresponds to TRBD1 (5 bases). V gave up 1 base and J gave up 10 bases, with 11 bases separating them. This CDR3 spans 14 amino acids. Looked up from germline, CDR1 is LNHNV and CDR2 is YYDKDF (reference sequence). In DNA, the CDR3 is TGTGCCACCAGCAGAGCCGCCAGGGACTCACCCCTCCACTTT. As protein: CATSRAARDSPLHF.

CDR3 sequence: CASTHTGRPRNEQFF. In DNA form, the CDR3 reads TGTGCCAGCACCCACACCGGGAGGCCAAGGAATGAGCAGTTCTTC. This sequence joins TRBV14 and TRBJ2-1; 7 bases fit TRBD2. The J segment lost 7 bases and the V segment lost 7 bases, leaving 13 bases of the junction unmatched. Germline V gene sequence: CDR1 SGHDN, CDR2 FVKESK. The CDR3 runs 15 residues. Full variable domain (remainder filled in from reference TRBV14 and TRBJ2-1): EAGVTQFPSHSVIEKGQTVTLRCDPISGHDNLYWYRRVMGKEIKFLLHFVKESKQDESGMPNNRFLAERTGGTYSTLKVQPAELEDSGVYFCASTHTGRPRNEQFFGPGTRLTVL.

Only a few counts were recorded for this clone. The CDR3 is CASSYSVANQPQHF. The CDR3 DNA reads as TGTGCCAGCAGTTACTCGGTAGCGAATCAGCCCCAGCATTTT. The chain carries TRBV6-5 and TRBJ1-5; D remains unclear. Germline V CDR1 and CDR2: MNHEY, SVGAGI. The length of the CDR3 is 14 residues. V was cut by 0 bases and J by 4 bases, with 7 bases left in between.

The chain carries TRBV6-5 and TRBJ2-5; TRBD2 matches at 7 bases. CDR3 length: 14 amino acids. Germline loops: CDR1 MNHEY, CDR2 SVGAGI. V lost 2 bases and J lost 5; bases outside the gene matches: 5. CDR3 DNA: TGTGCCAGCAGTTACACGGGGGGTTGGGAGACCCAGTACTTC. This sequence encodes CASSYTGGWETQYF.

The CDR3 protein is CASSIGGRNIQYF. Here the CDR3 DNA reads TGTGCCAGTAGTATTGGGGGCAGAAACATTCAGTACTTC. The V and J genes are TRBV19 and TRBJ2-4, with D possibly being TRBD1 (6 bases). With 3 bases removed from V and 6 bases from J, the gap between germline ends came to 9 bases. Germline CDR1 reads LNHDA; CDR2 reads SQIVND (reference sequence). The CDR3 length is 13 residues.

The chain uses TRBV19 and TRBJ2-3; TRBD2 might be the D (6 bases). V shed 10 bases and J shed 0 bases, with 11 bases lying between them. The CDR3 has 13 residues. Looked up from germline, CDR1 is LNHDA and CDR2 is SQIVND (reference sequence). CDR3 sequence: CATGGSSTDTQYF. In DNA form, the CDR3 reads TGTGCCACCGGGGGATCTAGCACAGATACGCAGTATTTT.

The chain carries TRBV30 and TRBJ2-3; 9 positions agree with TRBD1. Germline assignment: CDR1 GTSNPN and CDR2 SVGIG (reference sequence). Trimming removed 2 bases from V and 1 base from J; junction bases left unmatched: 4. CDR3 length: 15 residues. The CDR3 DNA follows: TGTGCCTGGAGTTACGGGGACAGGGGCACAGATACGCAGTATTTT. Protein: CAWSYGDRGTDTQYF.

The chain joins TRBV5-1 to TRBJ2-5, with 7 bases lining up with TRBD1. Germline V lookup: CDR1 SGHRS, CDR2 YFSETQ. The CDR3 extends over 15 amino acids. V shed 1 base and J 4 bases; nucleotides not matched to a gene: 7. The DNA of the CDR3 is TGCGCCAGCAGCTTGAGGGCAGGGGGTCTAGAGACCCAGTACTTC. Translating gives CASSLRAGGLETQYF.

The V gene is TRBV28, the J gene TRBJ1-1; a possible D gene is TRBD1 (6 bases). Germline CDR1 MDHEN, CDR2 SYDVKM. V was cut by 1 base and J by 4 bases, with 10 bases left in between. The CDR3 totals 14 residues. The CDR3 DNA sequence: TGTGCCAGCAGTTTATCCGGCAGGGGCACTGAAGCTTTCTTT. Its protein product is CASSLSGRGTEAFF.

The rearrangement uses TRBV27 and TRBJ2-7; D remains ambiguous. Germline CDR1 is MNHEY and CDR2 is SMNVEV (reference sequence). This CDR3 is 16 amino acids long. V shed 5 bases and J shed 0 bases, with 17 bases lying between them. The DNA for the CDR3 is TGTGCCAGCAGTCCAGGCAGGAATGCCATCTCCTACGAGCAGTACTTC. As protein: CASSPGRNAISYEQYF.

The chain has TRBV5-1 and TRBJ2-2; 14 bases are shared with TRBD2. Germline CDR1 reads SGHRS; CDR2 reads YFSETQ. There are 17 residues in the CDR3. The V gene end was trimmed by 3 bases and the J gene end by 4 bases; junction bases not matched to a gene: 5. For the CDR3, the DNA is TGCGCCAGCAGCTCCGGGACTAGCGGGAGTAGCACCGGGGAGCTGTTTTTT. This codes for CASSSGTSGSSTGELFF.

V usage is TRBV7-9 and J usage is TRBJ2-2; 9 bases fit TRBD1. Per the germline V gene, CDR1 is SEHNR and CDR2 is FQNEAQ (reference sequence). The CDR3 totals 18 residues. Trimming took 5 bases from V and 7 from J; bases not matched to a gene: 17. The CDR3 nucleotides are TGTGCCAGCAGCCCCGGGACAGGGCCCAGGCCTTGGGACGGGGAGCTGTTTTTT. Protein product: CASSPGTGPRPWDGELFF.

V gene TRBV4-1 combines with J gene TRBJ2-7; D tentatively fits TRBD1 or TRBD2 (5 bases each). Germline V CDR1 and CDR2: MGHRA, YSYEKL. Deletions cut 0 bases from V and 2 bases from J, with 11 bases between. The length of the CDR3 is 15 residues. The CDR3 DNA follows: TGCGCCAGCAGCCAAGAGGGGGACCAAACCTACGAGCAGTACTTC. Translation gives CASSQEGDQTYEQYF.

The chain recombines TRBV6-1 with TRBJ2-1, with 11 bases that match TRBD2. V was clipped by 4 bases and J by 4 bases; unmatched bases: 3. Germline CDR1 MNHNS, CDR2 SASEGT. The CDR3 loop spans 15 amino acids. Here the CDR3 DNA reads TGTGCCAGCAGTGTCGCTAGCGGGGGGTACAATGAGCAGTTCTTC. Translating it yields CASSVASGGYNEQFF.

The genes are TRBV7-9 and TRBJ2-3, with 8 bases lining up with TRBD2. CDR3 length equals 15 residues. Germline CDR1 and CDR2: SEHNR and FQNEAQ (reference sequence). The V segment lost 3 bases and the J segment 4 bases; nucleotides outside the gene matches: 6. The CDR3 sequence is CASSFISGKADTQYF. The CDR3 DNA reads TGTGCCAGCAGCTTCATTAGCGGGAAGGCAGATACGCAGTATTTT.

This sequence joins TRBV5-6 and TRBJ2-7, with D perhaps being TRBD1 or TRBD2 (6 bases each). V shed 0 bases and J shed 2 bases, with 12 bases lying between them. Germline V gene lookup returns CDR1 SGHDT and CDR2 YYEEEE. The CDR3 consists of 15 residues. The DNA for the CDR3 is TGTGCCAGCAGCTTGGGGGGGCTAGCGACCTACGAGCAGTACTTC. Translating it yields CASSLGGLATYEQYF.

The chain combines TRBV29-1 with TRBJ2-1, with 11 bases fitting TRBD2. The J segment lost 8 bases and the V segment lost 7 bases, leaving 4 bases of the junction unmatched. The CDR3 length is 12 residues. Germline V gives CDR1 SQVTM, CDR2 ANQGSEA. The CDR3 DNA follows: TGCAGCGGGATAGCGGGAGGGGATGAGCAGTTCTTC. This translates into CSGIAGGDEQFF.

V gene TRBV4-1 combines with J gene TRBJ2-5; 8 bases are shared with TRBD1. J was trimmed by 5 bases and V by 4 bases; bases with no gene match: 3. CDR1 and CDR2 from the germline V gene are MGHRA and YSYEKL. The CDR3 is 13 amino acids. Here the CDR3 DNA reads TGCGCCAGCAGCCGACAGGGGACGGAGACCCAGTACTTC. Its protein product is CASSRQGTETQYF.

In its sample, this clone was seen once. V and J are TRBV27 and TRBJ1-5, with D tentatively TRBD1 (5 bases). This CDR3 spans 14 amino acids. V lost 3 bases and J 5 bases, leaving 11 bases between the germline ends. Germline V lookup: CDR1 MNHEY, CDR2 SMNVEV (reference sequence). The DNA of the CDR3 is TGTGCCAGCAGTTTCGCCGGGGCCGATCAGCCCCAGCATTTT. Its protein is CASSFAGADQPQHF.

The chain recombines TRBV2 with TRBJ2-2; 11 nucleotides agree with TRBD2. The CDR3 sequence is 17 residues long. The V gene end was trimmed by 5 bases and the J gene end by 1 base; junction bases not matched to a gene: 6. CDR1 is SNHLY and CDR2 is FYNNEI in the germline V gene. CDR3 in amino acids: CASSITGTSGNTGELFF. The CDR3 DNA sequence: TGTGCCAGCAGTATAACCGGGACTAGCGGGAACACCGGGGAGCTGTTTTTT.

The chain is built from TRBV9 and TRBJ1-2; unclear D gene. Trimming shortened V by 0 bases and J by 3 bases, and 6 bases separated the two germline ends. This CDR3 is built from 13 residues. Germline CDR1 is SGDLS and CDR2 is YYNGEE. In DNA, the CDR3 is TGTGCCAGCAGCGTAGAATCCCACTATGGCTACACCTTC. This gives the protein CASSVESHYGYTF.

This rearrangement joins TRBV7-9 to TRBJ1-1, with no clear D. The ends were cut back, 3 bases at V and 4 bases at J, with 12 bases in the middle. Per the germline V gene, CDR1 is SEHNR and CDR2 is FQNEAQ (reference sequence). This CDR3 is built from 14 residues. CDR3 region: CASSFGEAGTEAFF. The CDR3, as DNA: TGTGCCAGCAGCTTCGGTGAGGCGGGCACTGAAGCTTTCTTT.

This chain links TRBV27 with TRBJ2-7, with 9 bases matching TRBD2. J lost 0 bases, V lost 5 bases, and 8 bases had no gene match. CDR1 is MNHEY and CDR2 is SMNVEV in the germline V gene (reference sequence). CDR3 length: 16 amino acids. The CDR3 DNA follows: TGTGCCAGCAGTCCTATCACTAGCGGGTTCTCCTACGAGCAGTACTTC. This encodes CASSPITSGFSYEQYF.